The clone carrying this T cell receptor beta chain was observed a handful of times. Memory CD4+ cells were defined as CD4+CD45RO+CD25-. Constant-region reverse primers amplified full-length variable regions, followed by semi-nested Nested Universal Primer A PCR. MiXCR, run by TCRdb on the 5' RACE reads, gives a single entry per CDR3 protein. The data show 55,000 to 80,000 distinct CDR3 sequences, approximately 23% seen once. There are 12 residues in the CDR3. V shed 4 bases, J shed 5 bases, and the junction held 4 bases outside the gene matches. Per the germline V gene, CDR1 is SQVTM and CDR2 is ANQGSEA.

This sequence was found in a female donor with breast cancer. Source material: memory CD4+ T cells sorted from a lymph node. As to subset: memory CD4+ T cells, CD4+CD45RO+CD25-. The chain links TRBV29-1 to TRBJ1-2, with 7 bases lining up with TRBD1. The CDR3 DNA is TGCAGCGTTGTCGAGGGGGCTTATGGCTACACCTTC. Encoded protein: CSVVEGAYGYTF.